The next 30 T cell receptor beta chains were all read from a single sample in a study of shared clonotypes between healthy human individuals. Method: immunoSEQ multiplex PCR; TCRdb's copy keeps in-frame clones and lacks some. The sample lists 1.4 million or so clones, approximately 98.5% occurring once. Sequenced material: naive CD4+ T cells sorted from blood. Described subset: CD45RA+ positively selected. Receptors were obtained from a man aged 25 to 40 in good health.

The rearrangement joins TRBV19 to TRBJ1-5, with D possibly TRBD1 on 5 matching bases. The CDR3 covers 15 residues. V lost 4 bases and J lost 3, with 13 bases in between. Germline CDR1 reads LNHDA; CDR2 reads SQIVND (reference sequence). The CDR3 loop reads CASSTSTGLNQPQHF. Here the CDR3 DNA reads TGTGCCAGTAGTACTTCGACGGGACTCAATCAGCCCCAGCATTTT.

CDR3 nucleotide sequence: TGTGCCAGCAGCCTCGGAACAGGATTAAACACTGAAGCTTTCTTT. Its protein is CASSLGTGLNTEAFF. J is TRBJ1-1 and V is TRBV5-6; a weak D match, TRBD1 (5 bases). CDR1 is SGHDT and CDR2 is YYEEEE in the germline V gene. The V and J ends lost 4 bases and 2 bases respectively, with 15 bases between them. The CDR3 runs to 15 residues.

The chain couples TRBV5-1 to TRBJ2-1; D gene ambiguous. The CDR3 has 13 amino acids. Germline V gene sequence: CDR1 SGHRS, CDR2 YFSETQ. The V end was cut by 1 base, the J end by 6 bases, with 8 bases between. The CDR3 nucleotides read TGCGCCAGCAGCTTGCGGACGTTCAATGAGCAGTTCTTC. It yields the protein CASSLRTFNEQFF.

The CDR3 region is CASSAHVGNQPQHF. Here the CDR3 DNA reads TGTGCCAGCAGTGCTCATGTGGGGAATCAGCCCCAGCATTTT. The V and J genes are TRBV6-4 and TRBJ1-5; no clear D. V lost 4 bases to trimming and J lost 4 bases, with 11 bases between them. Germline CDR1 and CDR2: MRHNA and SNTAGT. The CDR3 has 14 residues.

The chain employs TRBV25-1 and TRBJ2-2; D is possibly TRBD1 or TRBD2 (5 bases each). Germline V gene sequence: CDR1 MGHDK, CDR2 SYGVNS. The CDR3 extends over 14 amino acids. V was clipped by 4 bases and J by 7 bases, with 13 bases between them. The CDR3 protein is CASSVGTPGGELFF. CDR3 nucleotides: TGTGCCAGCAGTGTGGGGACGCCCGGCGGGGAGCTGTTTTTT.

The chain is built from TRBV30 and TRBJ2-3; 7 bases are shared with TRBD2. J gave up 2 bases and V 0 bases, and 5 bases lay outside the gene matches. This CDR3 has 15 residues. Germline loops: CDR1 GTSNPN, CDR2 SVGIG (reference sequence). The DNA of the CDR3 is TGTGCCTGGAGTGTATACGCGGGAGTCACAGATACGCAGTATTTT. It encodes CAWSVYAGVTDTQYF.

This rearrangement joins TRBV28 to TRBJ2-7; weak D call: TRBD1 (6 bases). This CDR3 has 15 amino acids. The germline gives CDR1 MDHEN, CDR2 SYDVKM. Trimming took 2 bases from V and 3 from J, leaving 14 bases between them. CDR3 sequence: CASSLIQGYYYEQYF. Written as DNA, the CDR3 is TGTGCCAGCAGTTTAATCCAGGGGTACTACTACGAGCAGTACTTC.

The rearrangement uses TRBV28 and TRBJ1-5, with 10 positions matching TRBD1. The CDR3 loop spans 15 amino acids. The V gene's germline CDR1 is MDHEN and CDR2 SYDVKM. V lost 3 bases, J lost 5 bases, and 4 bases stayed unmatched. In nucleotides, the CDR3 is TGTGCCAGCAGTTTCCGCGACAGGGGGCATCAGCCCCAGCATTTT. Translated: CASSFRDRGHQPQHF.

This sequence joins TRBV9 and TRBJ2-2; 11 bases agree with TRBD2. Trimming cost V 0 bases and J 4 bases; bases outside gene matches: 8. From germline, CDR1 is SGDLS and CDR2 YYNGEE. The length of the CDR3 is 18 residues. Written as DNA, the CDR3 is TGTGCCAGCAGCGTAGGGGTTAGCGGGAGGGCCGGCACCGGGGAGCTGTTTTTT. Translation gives CASSVGVSGRAGTGELFF.

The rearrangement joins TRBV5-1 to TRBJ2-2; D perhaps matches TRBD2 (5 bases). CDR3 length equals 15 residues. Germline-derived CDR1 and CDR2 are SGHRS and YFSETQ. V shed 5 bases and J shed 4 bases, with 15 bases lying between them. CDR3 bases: TGCGCCAGCAGGATAATTAAAAGCGGCACCGGGGAGCTGTTTTTT. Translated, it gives CASRIIKSGTGELFF.

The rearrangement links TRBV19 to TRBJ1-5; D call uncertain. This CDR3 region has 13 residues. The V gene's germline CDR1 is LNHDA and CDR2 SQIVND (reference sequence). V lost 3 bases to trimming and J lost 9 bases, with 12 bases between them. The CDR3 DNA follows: TGTGCCAGTAGTATGCCGAATCGTGCGCCCCAGCATTTT. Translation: CASSMPNRAPQHF.

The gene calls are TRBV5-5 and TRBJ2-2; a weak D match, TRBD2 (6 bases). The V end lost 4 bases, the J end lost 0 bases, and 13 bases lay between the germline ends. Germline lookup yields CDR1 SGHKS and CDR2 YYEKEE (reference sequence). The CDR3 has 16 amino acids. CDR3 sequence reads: CASSERETSNTGELFF. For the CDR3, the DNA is TGTGCCAGCAGCGAACGGGAGACATCGAACACCGGGGAGCTGTTTTTT. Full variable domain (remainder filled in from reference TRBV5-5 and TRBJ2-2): DAGVTQSPTHLIKTRGQQVTLRCSPISGHKSVSWYQQVLGQGPQFIFQYYEKEERGRGNFPDRFSARQFPNYSSELNVNALLLGDSALYLCASSERETSNTGELFFGEGSRLTVL.

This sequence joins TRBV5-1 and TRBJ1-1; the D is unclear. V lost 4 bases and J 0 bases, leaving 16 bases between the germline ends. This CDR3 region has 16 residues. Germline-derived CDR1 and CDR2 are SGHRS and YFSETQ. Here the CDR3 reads CASSPEMGRMNTEAFF. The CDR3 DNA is TGCGCCAGCAGCCCCGAGATGGGGAGGATGAACACTGAAGCTTTCTTT.

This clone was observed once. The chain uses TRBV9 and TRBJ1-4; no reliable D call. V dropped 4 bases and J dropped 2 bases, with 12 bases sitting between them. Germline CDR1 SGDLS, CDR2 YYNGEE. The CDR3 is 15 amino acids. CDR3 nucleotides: TGTGCCAGCAGCTATAACGGGTGGACTAATGAAAAACTGTTTTTT. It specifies CASSYNGWTNEKLFF.

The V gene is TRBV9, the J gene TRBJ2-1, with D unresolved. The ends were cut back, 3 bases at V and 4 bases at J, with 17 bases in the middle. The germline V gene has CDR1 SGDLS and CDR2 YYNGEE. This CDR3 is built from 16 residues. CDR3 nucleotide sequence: TGTGCCAGCAGCGACCAAGAGCGCCTCAAATACAATGAGCAGTTCTTC. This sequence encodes CASSDQERLKYNEQFF.

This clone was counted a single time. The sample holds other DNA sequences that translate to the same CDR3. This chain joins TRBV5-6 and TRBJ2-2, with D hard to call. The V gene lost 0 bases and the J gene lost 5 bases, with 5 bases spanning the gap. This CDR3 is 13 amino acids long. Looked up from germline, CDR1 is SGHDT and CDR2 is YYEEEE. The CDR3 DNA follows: TGTGCCAGCAGCTTGGCCTCGACCGGGGAGCTGTTTTTT. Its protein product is CASSLASTGELFF.

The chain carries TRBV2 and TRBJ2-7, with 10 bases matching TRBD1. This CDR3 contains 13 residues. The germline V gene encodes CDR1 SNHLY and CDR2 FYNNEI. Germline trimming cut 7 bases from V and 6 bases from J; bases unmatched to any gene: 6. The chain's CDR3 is CASNRDRGGEQYF. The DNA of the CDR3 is TGTGCCAGCAACCGGGACAGGGGCGGCGAGCAGTACTTC. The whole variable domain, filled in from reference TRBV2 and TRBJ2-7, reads EPEVTQTPSHQVTQMGQEVILRCVPISNHLYFYWYRQILGQKVEFLVSFYNNEISEKSEIFDDQFSVERPDGSNFTLKIRSTKLEDSAMYFCASNRDRGGEQYFGPGTRLTVT.

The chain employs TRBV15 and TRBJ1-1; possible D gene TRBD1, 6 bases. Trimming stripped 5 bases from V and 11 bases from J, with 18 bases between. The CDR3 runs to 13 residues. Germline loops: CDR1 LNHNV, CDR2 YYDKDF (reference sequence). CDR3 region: CATSPDRRQGAFF. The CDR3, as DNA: TGTGCCACCAGCCCCGACAGGCGTCAGGGGGCTTTCTTT.

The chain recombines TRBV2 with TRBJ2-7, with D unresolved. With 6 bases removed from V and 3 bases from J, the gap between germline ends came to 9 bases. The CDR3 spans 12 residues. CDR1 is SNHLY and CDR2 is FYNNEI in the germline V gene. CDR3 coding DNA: TGTGCCAGCAGGCACGCAGGCTACGAGCAGTACTTC. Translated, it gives CASRHAGYEQYF.

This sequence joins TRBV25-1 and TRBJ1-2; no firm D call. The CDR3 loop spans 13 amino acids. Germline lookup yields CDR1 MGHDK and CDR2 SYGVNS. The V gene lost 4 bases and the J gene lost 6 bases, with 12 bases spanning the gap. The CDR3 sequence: CASSGRALDGYTF. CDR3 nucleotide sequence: TGTGCCAGCAGTGGGCGGGCACTTGATGGCTACACCTTC.

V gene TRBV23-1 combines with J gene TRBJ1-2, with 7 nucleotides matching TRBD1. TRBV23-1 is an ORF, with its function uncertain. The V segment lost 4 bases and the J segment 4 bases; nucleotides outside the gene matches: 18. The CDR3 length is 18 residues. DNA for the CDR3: TGCGCCAGCAGTCGATACAAGAAGGACAGGAGTCGGGCCTATGGCTACACCTTC. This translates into CASSRYKKDRSRAYGYTF.

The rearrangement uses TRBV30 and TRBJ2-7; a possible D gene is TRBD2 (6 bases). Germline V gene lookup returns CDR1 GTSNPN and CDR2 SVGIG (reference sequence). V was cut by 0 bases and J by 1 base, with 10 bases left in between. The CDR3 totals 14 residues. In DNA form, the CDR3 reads TGTGCCTGGAGTGTAATGGGGGGATCCTACGAGCAGTACTTC. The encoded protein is CAWSVMGGSYEQYF.

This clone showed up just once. The CDR3 region is CASSAPGQGVYTGELFF. As DNA, the CDR3 is TGTGCCAGCAGCGCTCCGGGACAGGGGGTATACACCGGGGAGCTGTTTTTT. The J gene is TRBJ2-2, the V gene TRBV5-4; 11 bases are a match to TRBD1. Trimming at V came to 4 bases and at J to 3 bases, leaving 8 bases not matched to a gene. CDR3 length equals 17 residues. Germline loops: CDR1 SGHNT, CDR2 YYREEE (reference sequence).

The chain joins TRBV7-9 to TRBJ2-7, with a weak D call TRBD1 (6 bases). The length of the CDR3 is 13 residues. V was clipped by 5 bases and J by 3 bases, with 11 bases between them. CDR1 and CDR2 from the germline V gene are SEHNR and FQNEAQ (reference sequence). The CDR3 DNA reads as TGTGCCAGCAGCCTGGACAGTCGCTACGAGCAGTACTTC. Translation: CASSLDSRYEQYF. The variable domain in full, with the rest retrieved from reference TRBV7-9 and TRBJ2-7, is DTGVSQNPRHKITKRGQNVTFRCDPISEHNRLYWYRQTLGQGPEFLTYFQNEAQLEKSRLLSDRFSAERPKGSFSTLEIQRTEQGDSAMYLCASSLDSRYEQYFGPGTRLTVT.

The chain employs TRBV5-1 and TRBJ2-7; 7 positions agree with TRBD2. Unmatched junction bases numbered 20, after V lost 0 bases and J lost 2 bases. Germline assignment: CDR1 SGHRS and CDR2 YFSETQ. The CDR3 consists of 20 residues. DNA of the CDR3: TGCGCCAGCAGCTTGGGGCCCCGGGGAGGGAGGCCGAACCCAACCTACGAGCAGTACTTC. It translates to CASSLGPRGGRPNPTYEQYF.

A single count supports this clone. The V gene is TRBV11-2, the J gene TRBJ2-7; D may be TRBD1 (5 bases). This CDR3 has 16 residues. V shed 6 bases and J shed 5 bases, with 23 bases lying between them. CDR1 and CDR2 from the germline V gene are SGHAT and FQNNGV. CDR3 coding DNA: TGTGCCAGCAGGACAACCAGGGCCAGCCAGAGACACGAGCAGTACTTC. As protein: CASRTTRASQRHEQYF.

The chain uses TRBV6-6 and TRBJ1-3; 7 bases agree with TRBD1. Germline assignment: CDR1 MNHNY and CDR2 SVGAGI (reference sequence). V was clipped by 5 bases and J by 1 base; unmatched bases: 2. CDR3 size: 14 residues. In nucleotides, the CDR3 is TGTGCCAGCAGTCAGGGGGTATCTGGAAACACCATATATTTT. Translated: CASSQGVSGNTIYF.

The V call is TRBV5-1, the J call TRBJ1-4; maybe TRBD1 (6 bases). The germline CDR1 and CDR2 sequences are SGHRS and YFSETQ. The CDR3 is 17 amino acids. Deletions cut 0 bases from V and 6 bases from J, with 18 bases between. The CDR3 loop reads CASSLAFVTGLDEKLFF. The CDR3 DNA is TGCGCCAGCAGCTTGGCGTTCGTTACAGGGTTGGATGAAAAACTGTTTTTT.

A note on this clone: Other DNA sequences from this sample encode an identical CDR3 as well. The DNA of the CDR3 is TGTGCCAGCAGCTTAGGGCTAGCGGGAGTCTCCTACGAGCAGTACTTC. Translated, it gives CASSLGLAGVSYEQYF. V usage is TRBV7-2 and J usage is TRBJ2-7; the match to TRBD2 covers 10 bases. Trimming at V came to 1 base and at J to 0 bases, leaving 3 bases not matched to a gene. Germline lookup yields CDR1 SGHTA and CDR2 FQGNSA. The CDR3 has 16 residues.

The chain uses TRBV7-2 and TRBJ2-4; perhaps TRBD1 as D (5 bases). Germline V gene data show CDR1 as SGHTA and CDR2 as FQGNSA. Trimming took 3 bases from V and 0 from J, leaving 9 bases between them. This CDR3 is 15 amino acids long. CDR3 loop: CASSLTVLAKNIQYF. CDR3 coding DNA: TGTGCCAGCAGCTTGACAGTTTTAGCCAAAAACATTCAGTACTTC.